This passage covers 9 T cell receptor beta chains from one sample sequenced in a study of blood T cell repertoires in COVID-19. Produced via immunoSEQ multiplex PCR; TCRdb's table is partial and in-frame only. This sample has tens of thousands of clones, with 65% to 85% found just once. Source material: peripheral blood. These receptors were collected from a man aged 45-60 years with active COVID-19.

The V gene is TRBV23-1, the J gene TRBJ1-2; 9 bases map to TRBD1. TRBV23-1 is recorded as an ORF, its role being uncertain. V was clipped by 0 bases and J by 0 bases; unmatched bases: 11. This CDR3 comprises 19 residues. The CDR3 DNA reads TGCGCCAGCAGTCAATCAAACAGGGGGCTTGCCCTAGCTAACTATGGCTACACCTTC. Its translation: CASSQSNRGLALANYGYTF.

CDR3: CASSPGSSYEQYF. CDR3 sequence (DNA): TGTGCCAGTAGTCCAGGGTCCTCCTACGAGCAGTACTTC. This sequence joins TRBV19 and TRBJ2-7; D possibly corresponds to TRBD1 (5 bases). The CDR3 totals 13 residues. V was cut by 5 bases and J by 0 bases, with 8 bases left in between. Germline values: CDR1 LNHDA, CDR2 SQIVND (reference sequence).

The chain joins TRBV11-1 to TRBJ2-3, with D possibly TRBD2 on 6 matching bases. The CDR3 is made up of 15 amino acids. Germline values: CDR1 SGHAT, CDR2 FQDESV (reference sequence). The V end was cut by 5 bases, the J end by 1 base, with 13 bases between. The CDR3 here is CASSPRGGGTDTQYF. The CDR3 DNA follows: TGTGCCAGCAGCCCGCGGGGCGGGGGCACAGATACGCAGTATTTT.

The chain combines TRBV5-1 with TRBJ2-1, with D perhaps TRBD1 (5 bases). V was shortened by 0 bases and J by 5 bases, with 6 bases between the two germline ends. The germline V gene encodes CDR1 SGHRS and CDR2 YFSETQ. The CDR3 has 13 residues. The CDR3 is CASSLGTNNEQFF. CDR3 DNA: TGCGCCAGCAGCTTGGGGACAAACAATGAGCAGTTCTTC.

V is TRBV5-6 and J is TRBJ1-2; the match to TRBD1 covers 7 bases. This CDR3 spans 16 amino acids. In germline, CDR1 is SGHDT, CDR2 YYEEEE. Germline trimming cut 0 bases from V and 5 bases from J; bases unmatched to any gene: 10. CDR3 amino acids: CASSLAGEGGRYGYTF. CDR3 nucleotides: TGTGCCAGCAGCTTGGCCGGCGAAGGGGGCAGGTATGGCTACACCTTC.

This chain joins TRBV5-1 and TRBJ2-6, with a weak D call TRBD1 (6 bases). CDR3 size: 17 residues. Germline CDR1 reads SGHRS; CDR2 reads YFSETQ. V lost 2 bases to trimming and J lost 1 base, with 13 bases between them. The CDR3 coding sequence is TGCGCCAGCAGCTTCGGAACAGGGCGTTCTGGGGCCAACGTCCTGACTTTC. Translating it yields CASSFGTGRSGANVLTF.

This chain links TRBV6-5 with TRBJ2-3; 8 nucleotides match TRBD2. Germline CDR1 and CDR2: MNHEY and SVGAGI. The CDR3 spans 16 residues. V was pared by 4 bases and J by 4 bases, with 10 bases of the junction left unmatched. CDR3 DNA: TGTGCCAGCAGTTTCCCGGGGGGGCCAGTCGCAGATACGCAGTATTTT. This translates into CASSFPGGPVADTQYF.

This clone was observed once. J is TRBJ1-1 and V is TRBV19; a possible D gene is TRBD1 (6 bases). Germline V gene lookup returns CDR1 LNHDA and CDR2 SQIVND (reference sequence). The V gene lost 9 bases and the J gene lost 1 base, with 18 bases spanning the gap. This CDR3 comprises 15 residues. The CDR3 region has the DNA TGTGCCAGCAGAAAGGGGGGGTCGACGAACACTGAAGCTTTCTTT. Translated, it gives CASRKGGSTNTEAFF.

The CDR3 sequence: CASSLGAGIYGYTF. The CDR3 bases are TGTGCCAGCAGTTTAGGGGCGGGGATCTATGGCTACACCTTC. The J gene is TRBJ1-2, the V gene TRBV28, with D possibly being TRBD1 (5 bases). The CDR3 contains 14 residues. Trimming pared 2 bases from V and 4 bases from J, leaving 11 bases between. Germline CDR1 reads MDHEN; CDR2 reads SYDVKM.